This TCR beta chain was documented in a study of cytotoxic CD8 clonotypes in ibrutinib-treated CLL. The study, taken as a whole, reports: At the start, clonality exceeded age-matched healthy donors and followed circulating CD8+ T-cell counts. Under therapy, public clonotypes either contracted or stayed stable, and they were uncommon.

Assay used: immunoSEQ multiplex PCR; TCRdb lists only in-frame clones, some missing. Seen here are over 120,000 clones, around 81% observed once, and the top ten hold less than 9%. In regard to this clone: Its target is unknown.

Germline V gene lookup returns CDR1 SGHRS and CDR2 YFSETQ. This CDR3 has 16 residues. V was trimmed by 0 bases and J by 0 bases, leaving 9 bases between them. Material: PBMCs, obtained after 36 months of ibrutinib treatment. The rearrangement joins TRBV5-1 to TRBJ2-2; D gene uncertain. The receptor comes from a human donor with chronic lymphocytic leukemia. CDR3 DNA: TGCGCCAGCAGCTTGGCCGTCAGATCGAACACCGGGGAGCTGTTTTTT. Its protein product is CASSLAVRSNTGELFF.